The 15 T cell receptor beta chains reported below all come from one sample, sequenced in a study of radiation and T cells in renal cell carcinoma. Sequencing used immunoSEQ multiplex PCR; TCRdb keeps in-frame clones, though not all of them. The table lists 70,000 to 95,000 clones, roughly four fifths of them singletons. Stated time point: baseline pretreatment blood. The treatment: 15 Gy SBRT to primary tumor, nephrectomy 4 weeks later. Here the sequenced sample was blood, taken from a patient whose treatment included radiotherapy and nephrectomy. The receptor source for this set is a man aged 55 to 70 with renal cell carcinoma.

The chain combines TRBV30 with TRBJ1-5; D remains ambiguous. V lost 2 bases to trimming and J lost 1 base, with 6 bases between them. This CDR3 spans 13 amino acids. Germline V gives CDR1 GTSNPN, CDR2 SVGIG (reference sequence). The CDR3 is CAWSPQSNQPQHF. CDR3 coding DNA: TGTGCCTGGAGTCCACAGAGCAATCAGCCCCAGCATTTT.

The chain has TRBV6-6 and TRBJ1-5, with D uncertain. The V and J ends lost 0 bases and 6 bases respectively, with 6 bases between them. The CDR3 length is 13 residues. The V gene's germline CDR1 is MNHNY and CDR2 SVGAGI (reference sequence). The CDR3, as DNA: TGTGCCAGCAGTTACTCGGAAACTCAGCCCCAGCATTTT. Translating gives CASSYSETQPQHF.

The genes are TRBV4-1 and TRBJ2-1; perhaps TRBD2 as D (5 bases). The CDR3 runs to 17 residues. The germline V gene has CDR1 MGHRA and CDR2 YSYEKL. Trimming left V 2 bases short and J 0 bases short, with 14 bases between. The CDR3 DNA sequence: TGCGCCAGCAGCCAATGGGCGATCGGGAACTCCTACAATGAGCAGTTCTTC. Residues: CASSQWAIGNSYNEQFF.

CDR3 sequence: CASSIGYRGVEKLFF. The CDR3 bases are TGTGCCAGTAGTATTGGCTACAGGGGAGTGGAAAAACTGTTTTTT. The chain combines TRBV19 with TRBJ1-4; TRBD1 matches at 7 bases. CDR3 length: 15 amino acids. Trimming at V came to 3 bases and at J to 8 bases, leaving 9 bases not matched to a gene. CDR1 is LNHDA and CDR2 is SQIVND in the germline V gene (reference sequence). The complete variable domain, with remaining parts taken from reference TRBV19 and TRBJ1-4, reads DGGITQSPKYLFRKEGQNVTLSCEQNLNHDAMYWYRQDPGQGLRLIYYSQIVNDFQKGDIAEGYSVSREKKESFPLTVTSAQKNPTAFYLCASSIGYRGVEKLFFGSGTQLSVL.

This clone was detected only once. V gene TRBV5-1 combines with J gene TRBJ2-7, with 11 bases aligning to TRBD2. The germline CDR1 and CDR2 sequences are SGHRS and YFSETQ. Germline trimming cut 0 bases from V and 6 bases from J; bases unmatched to any gene: 11. The CDR3 has 17 amino acids. The CDR3 DNA reads as TGCGCCAGCAGCTTGGCCGGTAGCGGGAGGGCTGAAAGCGAGCAGTACTTC. It is translated as CASSLAGSGRAESEQYF.

The rearrangement uses TRBV11-2 and TRBJ2-7; 8 bases are a match to TRBD1. CDR1 and CDR2 from the germline V gene are SGHAT and FQNNGV. The CDR3 runs 18 residues. Losses at the gene ends were 4 bases for V and 2 bases for J; bases not matched to a gene: 16. The CDR3 loop reads CASSSRTGTYQAAYEQYF. The CDR3 nucleotides are TGTGCCAGCAGCTCAAGGACAGGGACCTACCAGGCGGCCTACGAGCAGTACTTC.

The sample holds one count of this clone. The rearrangement links TRBV7-2 to TRBJ2-1, with D unclear. This CDR3 is 15 amino acids long. V lost 0 bases and J 1 base, leaving 7 bases between the germline ends. Germline V gene lookup returns CDR1 SGHTA and CDR2 FQGNSA. The CDR3: CASSLAFGSYNEQFF. The CDR3 coding sequence is TGTGCCAGCAGCTTAGCTTTCGGTTCCTACAATGAGCAGTTCTTC.

This clone was detected a few times. CDR3 DNA: TGCGCCAGCAGCCAAGGTGAGGGGACCATGAACACTGAAGCTTTCTTT. As protein: CASSQGEGTMNTEAFF. This rearrangement joins TRBV4-1 to TRBJ1-1, with a weak D call TRBD1 (5 bases). Germline assignment: CDR1 MGHRA and CDR2 YSYEKL. Trimming took 1 base from V and 0 from J, leaving 12 bases between them. The CDR3 covers 16 residues.

CDR3: CASRSFGRRRSYNEQFF. In DNA, the CDR3 is TGCGCCAGCAGAAGTTTTGGGAGGAGGAGGTCCTACAATGAGCAGTTCTTC. The chain links TRBV10-1 to TRBJ2-1; perhaps TRBD2 as D (6 bases). This CDR3 contains 17 residues. V lost 6 bases and J lost 1, with 19 bases in between. Germline V gene lookup returns CDR1 WNHNN and CDR2 SYGVQD (reference sequence).

This clone was seen a single time. V gene TRBV4-3 combines with J gene TRBJ2-3, with D tentatively TRBD2 (7 bases). Trimming took off 4 bases at V and 2 bases at J, with 16 bases between the two ends. The germline CDR1 and CDR2 sequences are LGHNA and YSLEER. This CDR3 has 16 residues. The CDR3 is CASSPQKGGLTDTQYF. The CDR3, as DNA: TGCGCCAGCAGCCCACAAAAGGGGGGGCTCACAGATACGCAGTATTTT.

V is TRBV7-8 and J is TRBJ2-5; 8 bases match TRBD1. The J call may be mistaken, given a closer DNA end match to TRBJ2-7. Germline V gene sequence: CDR1 SGHVS, CDR2 FQNEAQ. The CDR3 runs 16 residues. The CDR3 DNA reads TGTGCCAGCAGCCGAAAGGGGGGACAGGCTACCTACGAGCAGTACTTC. It is translated as CASSRKGGQATYEQYF.

This clone was detected only a few times. The chain recombines TRBV5-6 with TRBJ2-5; 8 bases are a match to TRBD2. The trim removed 1 base at V and 4 bases at J, leaving 3 bases unmatched. The CDR3 spans 14 residues. CDR1 is SGHDT and CDR2 is YYEEEE in the germline V gene. CDR3 nucleotide sequence: TGTGCCAGCAGCTTGTTGGCGGGAGGAGAGACCCAGTACTTC. Translation: CASSLLAGGETQYF.

The chain combines TRBV29-1 with TRBJ1-1; 8 bases align to TRBD1. Germline CDR1 SQVTM, CDR2 ANQGSEA. The junction had 6 bases not matched to a gene; V was cut back by 5 bases and J by 4 bases. The CDR3 length is 13 residues. The DNA of the CDR3 is TGCAGCGTTTCGACAGGGGTGGCCACTGAAGCTTTCTTT. It encodes CSVSTGVATEAFF.

The V gene is TRBV29-1, the J gene TRBJ1-1, with D perhaps TRBD1 (5 bases). The length of the CDR3 is 12 residues. V was trimmed by 6 bases and J by 7 bases, leaving 15 bases between them. Germline V CDR1 and CDR2: SQVTM, ANQGSEA. CDR3 DNA sequence: TGCAGCGTCTCGGACGGGGGTGGTGAAGCTTTCTTT. It specifies CSVSDGGGEAFF.

This chain uses TRBV28 with TRBJ2-7; D unresolved. Trimming left V 6 bases short and J 3 bases short, with 24 bases between. CDR1 is MDHEN, CDR2 SYDVKM, per germline. There are 17 residues in the CDR3. CDR3 sequence reads: CASRPPRGRPLYYEQYF. CDR3 sequence (DNA): TGTGCCAGCAGACCCCCGCGTGGCAGGCCGTTATACTACGAGCAGTACTTC. Complete variable domain (other parts from reference TRBV28 and TRBJ2-7): DVKVTQSSRYLVKRTGEKVFLECVQDMDHENMFWYRQDPGLGLRLIYFSYDVKMKEKGDIPEGYSVSREKKERFSLILESASTNQTSMYLCASRPPRGRPLYYEQYFGPGTRLTVT.